The entry below gives a single T cell receptor (beta chain) sequence along with its context. CDR3 length equals 15 residues. V was clipped by 5 bases and J by 4 bases, with 15 bases between them. Germline CDR1 and CDR2: GTSNPN and SVGIG (reference sequence). A multiplex PCR was run with 60 Vbeta primers and 13 Jbeta primers. Repertoires were generated with immunoSEQ multiplex PCR, while TCRdb's copy carries only in-frame clones and drops some. Of 150,000 to 200,000 clones listed, roughly 9.4% are singletons. The entry originates in a study of cytomegalovirus exposure and HLA in healthy donors. Across the study: T cells numbering around 170 million yielded more than 100 million unique TCR beta sequences in an earlier analysis.

The source is a woman aged 25 to 39 in good health and CMV-seropositive. The sample comprised PBMCs. The chain is built from TRBV30 and TRBJ1-6; D is possibly TRBD1 (6 bases). CDR3 loop: CAWADGQSYNSPLHF. CDR3 DNA sequence: TGTGCCTGGGCAGATGGACAGTCATATAATTCACCCCTCCACTTT.